This T cell receptor beta chain was found in a study of neurological immune-mediated disorders. Germline lookup yields CDR1 LGHDT and CDR2 YNNKEL (reference sequence). V trimming: 0 bases; J trimming: 5 bases; junction bases outside the gene matches: 9. The CDR3 runs to 16 residues. Template-switch 5'RACE cDNA synthesis added a 10-nucleotide unique molecular identifier. MiXCR, applied by TCRdb to the 5' RACE reads, yields one record per CDR3 protein. The sample comprises under 80,000 distinct CDR3 sequences, roughly 10% of which are singletons, and around 1.7% rests with the top ten. Overall study results and limits: Multiple sclerosis, the disease with the least TCR clonal expansion, fell below healthy controls, whereas HTLV-1-associated myelopathy showed the most.

This clonotype was found many times. The antigen is undetermined. Source material: PBMCs. V and J are TRBV3-1 and TRBJ2-5; 7 bases align to TRBD2. This clonotype was sampled from a man between 50 and 59 years old in good health. CDR3 in amino acids: CASSQDGRGRGETQYF. CDR3 in DNA: TGTGCCAGCAGCCAAGATGGGCGGGGGAGAGGGGAGACCCAGTACTTC.